This is a list of T cell receptor beta chains from one sample in a study of blood T cell repertoires in COVID-19. Sequencing used immunoSEQ multiplex PCR; TCRdb keeps in-frame clones, though not all of them. The data show under 150,000 clones, 85% to 90% seen once. The sample taken for sequencing was peripheral blood. These receptors came from a woman aged 45-60 years with acute or convalescent COVID-19. Both conserved end residues are part of each CDR3. D genes are given only for firm matches. Where a row states a size, it is once, few, many or the class of an expanded clone; other rows omit it.

V gene	clone size	J gene	D gene	CDR3 protein	CDR3 DNA
TRBV3-1/TRBV3-2	-	TRBJ1-4	-	CASSKGTHNEKLFF	TGTGCCAGCAGCAAAGGGACACATAATGAAAAACTGTTTTTT
TRBV5-4	-	TRBJ1-1	-	CASSLGLGGNTEAFF	TGTGCCAGCAGCTTGGGACTGGGGGGAAACACTGAAGCTTTCTTT
TRBV24-1	-	TRBJ2-1	TRBD2	CATSEWGGPFSNEQFF	TGTGCCACCAGTGAGTGGGGAGGGCCCTTTTCCAATGAGCAGTTCTTC
TRBV10-3	-	TRBJ1-1	-	CATKISGTEAFF	TGTGCCACCAAGATATCGGGCACTGAAGCTTTCTTT
TRBV28	-	TRBJ1-1	-	CASTLMGGETEAFF	TGTGCCAGCACTCTGATGGGAGGGGAAACTGAAGCTTTCTTT
TRBV15	-	TRBJ2-5	-	CATRANWAQETQYF	TGTGCCACCAGGGCAAACTGGGCTCAAGAGACCCAGTACTTC
TRBV7-9	once	TRBJ1-4	-	CASSLAWPGRGNEKLFF	TGTGCCAGCAGCTTAGCCTGGCCGGGCAGGGGTAATGAAAAACTGTTTTTT
TRBV28	-	TRBJ2-2	-	CASSSIQNTGELFF	TGTGCCAGCAGTTCCATTCAGAACACCGGGGAGCTGTTTTTT
TRBV18	-	TRBJ1-1	-	CASSRTGTGTEAFF	TGTGCCAGCTCACGCACAGGGACCGGGACTGAAGCTTTCTTT
TRBV3-1/TRBV3-2	-	TRBJ1-5	-	CASSLTGDSNQPQHF	TGTGCCAGCAGCCTGACAGGCGACAGCAATCAGCCCCAGCATTTT
TRBV11-3	-	TRBJ1-1	-	CASSSGVSTEAFF	TGTGCCAGCAGCTCCGGTGTGTCCACTGAAGCTTTCTTT
TRBV19	once	TRBJ1-6	TRBD1	CASSTGQGAYNSPLHF	TGTGCCAGTAGTACCGGACAGGGGGCGTATAATTCACCCCTCCACTTT
TRBV5-5	-	TRBJ2-7	-	CASSLSILAASSYEQYF	TGTGCCAGCAGCTTGAGCATTTTGGCAGCGAGCTCCTACGAGCAGTACTTC
TRBV6-5	-	TRBJ1-2	TRBD1	CASRGGQLFYGYTF	TGTGCCAGCAGGGGGGGACAGCTTTTCTATGGCTACACCTTC
TRBV5-6	once	TRBJ2-7	-	CASSLVRGEQYF	TGTGCCAGCAGCCTCGTCAGGGGCGAGCAGTACTTC
TRBV30	-	TRBJ1-4	-	CAWSVLSGYEKLFF	TGTGCCTGGAGTGTACTGTCCGGTTATGAAAAACTGTTTTTT
TRBV19	-	TRBJ2-5	TRBD2	CASSSSGGAGETQYF	TGTGCCAGTAGTTCTAGCGGGGGGGCCGGGGAGACCCAGTACTTC
TRBV16	-	TRBJ1-4	-	CASSQSSHTNEKLFF	TGTGCCAGCAGCCAATCCTCACACACTAATGAAAAACTGTTTTTT
TRBV7-6	once	TRBJ2-1	-	CASSLVSYRNEQFF	TGTGCCAGCAGCTTAGTTTCTTACAGGAATGAGCAGTTCTTC
TRBV7-3	-	TRBJ2-1	-	CASSLTQGNEQFF	TGTGCCAGCAGCTTAACCCAGGGAAATGAGCAGTTCTTC
TRBV5-6	-	TRBJ1-2	-	CASSSLDSYGYTF	TGTGCCAGCAGCTCCCTGGACAGCTATGGCTACACCTTC
TRBV28	-	TRBJ1-2	-	CASSLGGFLNYGYTF	TGTGCCAGCAGTTTGGGGGGGTTCCTAAACTATGGCTACACCTTC
TRBV5-4	-	TRBJ1-1	-	CASTFGRGGTEAFF	TGTGCCAGCACCTTTGGCAGGGGCGGCACTGAAGCTTTCTTT
TRBV14	-	TRBJ2-5	-	CASSQVEPETQYF	TGTGCCAGCAGCCAAGTTGAGCCAGAGACCCAGTACTTC
TRBV6-5	-	TRBJ2-7	-	CASRSRLDRSPAQYF	TGTGCCAGCAGATCCAGGCTTGATAGGTCGCCGGCGCAGTACTTC
TRBV4-3	-	TRBJ1-5	-	CASSQDGYQPQHF	TGCGCCAGCAGCCAAGACGGGTATCAGCCCCAGCATTTT
TRBV30	-	TRBJ1-2	-	CATSGQTNYGYTF	TGTGCCACCTCAGGACAGACTAACTATGGCTACACCTTC
TRBV25-1	once	TRBJ2-3	TRBD2	CASSVPGGADTQYF	TGTGCCAGCAGTGTCCCGGGGGGGGCCGATACGCAGTATTTT